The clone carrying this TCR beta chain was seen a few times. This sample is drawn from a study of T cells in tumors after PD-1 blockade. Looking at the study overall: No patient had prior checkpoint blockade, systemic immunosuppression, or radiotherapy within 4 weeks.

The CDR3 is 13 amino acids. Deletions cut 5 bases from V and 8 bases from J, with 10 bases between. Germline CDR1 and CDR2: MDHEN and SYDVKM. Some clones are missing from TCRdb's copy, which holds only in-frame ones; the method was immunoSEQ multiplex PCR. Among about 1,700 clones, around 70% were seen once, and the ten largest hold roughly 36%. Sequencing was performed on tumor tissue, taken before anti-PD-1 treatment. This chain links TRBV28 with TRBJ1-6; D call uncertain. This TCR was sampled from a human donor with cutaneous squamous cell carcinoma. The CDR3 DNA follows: TGTGCCAGCAGTCCCCCTGGGGATTCACCCCTCCACTTT. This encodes CASSPPGDSPLHF.